This T cell receptor (beta chain) stems from a study of T cells after yellow fever vaccination. TCRdb re-analysed the 5' RACE reads in MiXCR, keeping a single row per CDR3 protein. The sample holds a few hundred thousand distinct CDR3 sequences; around 10% are singletons and the top ten take less than 20%. This sequence was found in a man younger than 35 who received the YFV17D yellow fever vaccine. Sample: PBMCs, taken on the day of the first yellow fever vaccination.

Written as DNA, the CDR3 is TGCGCCAGCAGGCGCGGGACTAGCGGGGGGTGGGATACGCAGTATTTT. Its translation is CASRRGTSGGWDTQYF. The V gene is TRBV4-1, the J gene TRBJ2-3; 15 bases are a match to TRBD2. V lost 6 bases, J lost 6 bases, and 7 bases stayed unmatched. In germline, CDR1 is MGHRA, CDR2 YSYEKL. This CDR3 is built from 16 residues.